What follows describes a single T cell receptor beta chain. Its antigen is not yet known. No base quality information exists; no much larger clone differs at one position. The immunoSEQ Assay, a bias-controlled multiplex PCR, was used to amplify TCRbeta CDR3 regions from genomic DNA. On the study's bioinformatics: Nucleated cell counts per sample were estimated from amplification of reference gene primers within the assay. To quantify the absolute abundance of each unique TCRbeta CDR3 rearrangement, sequence reads were collapsed and filtered. For each sample, productive Simpson clonality was calculated as the square root of Simpson's diversity index across productive rearrangements. TCRdb carries this immuneACCESS record with in-frame sequences only. Its versions omit some clonotypes, under half of them owing to an unresolved V gene in the studies checked, with the rest unexplained. V, J and clone size are those of that table, while D and trimming were read from the DNA. The sample table lists about 50,000 clones, around 84% of them with a count of one. Clones ranked in the top ten supply roughly 4.5% of the sample.

Measured from the cysteine to the phenylalanine, the CDR3 is 16 residues long. Left in the record is the CDR3 DNA by itself, 48 bases read in frame from the first base. From a lookup of the germline V gene (reference sequence), CDR1 and CDR2 are PRHDT and FYEKMQ. Relative to germline, V is 0 bases shorter and J is 8 bases shorter, with 17 bases between their ends. The data originate from a study of blood T cell repertoires in COVID-19 (dated by TCRdb to 2018 to 2020). With regard to the full study: Samples from collaborators originated in the United States, Italy and Spain and spanned both the acute and convalescent phases of COVID-19. The material from the prospective study consisted of cDNA or gDNA derived from T cells, B-cell-depleted T cells, or PBMCs. Deeply sampled blood TCRbeta repertoires from subjects exposed to, actively infected with, or recovered from COVID-19 were included in the dataset. The repertoires were made available in a free public database intended to serve as a resource for research on the immune response to SARS-CoV-2. The samples were drawn from two sources: the first 160 participants of the ongoing ImmuneRACE study, and 1,200 or so subjects contributed by 6 global collaborators. A de-identified subject ID, COVID-19 status, age in years and sex were almost always included in the sample metadata. Where available, HLA class I and class II types were taken from metadata supplied by the sample provider and were not determined by assay-based typing.

Findings and caveats that apply to the study as a whole: The amount of clinical and demographic metadata varied by source and participant and was provided uncurated.

Whole blood was collected in K2EDTA tubes by collaborating institutions according to the institutions' own protocols. For TCRbeta analysis, collaborators shipped samples as frozen whole blood, isolated PBMCs, or DNA extracted from either of those sample types. The sequence joins TRBV13 to TRBJ2-1; the D gene remains uncertain. Source material: peripheral blood. The receptor was isolated from an elderly man with active COVID-19. The sequence in DNA is TGTGCCAGCAGCTTAGGATCTAGGTCTGTCTTCGATGAGCAGTTCTTC. Translated, this is CASSLGSRSVFDEQFF. This CDR3, with the reference TRBV13 and TRBJ2-1 proteins standing in past its ends, gives the full variable domain AAGVIQSPRHLIKEKRETATLKCYPIPRHDTVYWYQQGPGQDPQFLISFYEKMQSDKGSIPDRFSAQQFSDYHSELNMSSLELGDSALYFCASSLGSRSVFDEQFFGPGTRLTVL.